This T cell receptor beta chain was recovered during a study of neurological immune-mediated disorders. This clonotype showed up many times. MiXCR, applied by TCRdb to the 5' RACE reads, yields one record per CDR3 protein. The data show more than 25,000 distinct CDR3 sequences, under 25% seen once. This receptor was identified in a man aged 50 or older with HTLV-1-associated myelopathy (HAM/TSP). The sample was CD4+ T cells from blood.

The DNA of the CDR3 is TGCAGTGCTAGAGCACGACAGGAAAACCATTATAGCAATCAGCCCCAGCATTTT. Translation gives CSARARQENHYSNQPQHF. The chain joins TRBV20-1 to TRBJ1-5; D perhaps matches TRBD1 (6 bases). Germline CDR1 reads DFQATT; CDR2 reads SNEGSKA (reference sequence). Trimming took off 1 base at V and 0 bases at J, with 19 bases between the two ends. The CDR3 loop spans 18 amino acids.